This T cell receptor beta chain was obtained from a study of brain T cells in children with intractable seizures. The table came from immunoSEQ multiplex PCR; TCRdb's copy has only in-frame clones and leaves some out. The sample consists of 75,000 to 80,000 clones, roughly 91% of them appearing once. Trimming took 2 bases from V and 8 from J, leaving 16 bases between them. The CDR3 extends over 16 amino acids. Germline CDR1 and CDR2: SEHNR and FQNEAQ (reference sequence). The material was peripheral blood, obtained at surgery. This chain links TRBV7-9 with TRBJ2-6; D gene uncertain. The sequence came from a boy under two years old with tuberous sclerosis and intractable seizures. CDR3 DNA: TGTGCCAGCAGCTTATTGGTAGCCGTACTCCCCAACGTCCTGACTTTC. Amino acids: CASSLLVAVLPNVLTF.